This entry lists 11 T cell receptor beta chains sequenced from one sample in a study of cytotoxic CD8 clonotypes in ibrutinib-treated CLL. The table came from immunoSEQ multiplex PCR; TCRdb's copy has only in-frame clones and leaves some out. Of about 120,000 clones listed, approximately 85% are singletons. The sample in question was PBMCs, obtained after 24 months of ibrutinib treatment. These receptors were taken from a human donor with chronic lymphocytic leukemia.

This chain connects TRBV10-3 to TRBJ2-4; 7 bases are a match to TRBD1. Germline-derived CDR1 and CDR2 are ENHRY and SYGVKD. Trimming cost V 4 bases and J 0 bases; bases outside gene matches: 12. There are 18 residues in the CDR3. CDR3 loop: CAISGPRTGELAKNIQYF. As DNA, the CDR3 is TGTGCCATCAGTGGACCTAGGACAGGCGAACTAGCCAAAAACATTCAGTACTTC.

The V gene is TRBV19, the J gene TRBJ2-7; D is ambiguous. Germline V gives CDR1 LNHDA, CDR2 SQIVND (reference sequence). This CDR3 has 13 residues. Deletions cut 5 bases from V and 1 base from J, with 9 bases between. This chain's CDR3 is CASSYRASYEQYF. In DNA, the CDR3 is TGTGCCAGTAGTTATAGGGCTTCCTACGAGCAGTACTTC.

The CDR3 loop is CAWRRRDLSSTDTQYF. In DNA form, the CDR3 reads TGTGCCTGGAGACGCCGGGACCTTTCTAGCACAGATACGCAGTATTTT. V is TRBV30 and J is TRBJ2-3; tentatively, D is TRBD1 or TRBD2 (5 bases each). CDR1 is GTSNPN, CDR2 SVGIG, per germline (reference sequence). The V and J ends lost 3 bases and 0 bases respectively, with 16 bases between them. The CDR3 is 16 amino acids.

This chain uses TRBV2 with TRBJ2-3, with no clear D. The V end lost 4 bases, the J end lost 1 base, and 9 bases lay between the germline ends. Germline loops: CDR1 SNHLY, CDR2 FYNNEI. This CDR3 contains 14 residues. CDR3 nucleotides: TGTGCCAGCAGTGTTAAGACCGGCACAGATACGCAGTATTTT. It codes for CASSVKTGTDTQYF.

The chain recombines TRBV4-2 with TRBJ2-5; the match to TRBD2 covers 12 bases. Unmatched junction bases numbered 8, after V lost 1 base and J lost 2 bases. CDR3 length: 18 residues. Germline V lookup: CDR1 LGHNA, CDR2 YNFKEQ. In DNA, the CDR3 is TGTGCCAGCAGCCAAGCTGGGGGACTAGCGGGTTTACAAGAGACCCAGTACTTC. It codes for CASSQAGGLAGLQETQYF.

This clone was seen only once. V is TRBV6-6 and J is TRBJ1-4; D may be TRBD1 (5 bases). The ends were cut back, 5 bases at V and 0 bases at J, with 7 bases in the middle. In germline, CDR1 is MNHNY, CDR2 SVGAGI (reference sequence). The CDR3 loop spans 14 amino acids. The CDR3 nucleotides are TGTGCCAGCAGTCGGACAACAACTAATGAAAAACTGTTTTTT. It codes for CASSRTTTNEKLFF.

This rearrangement joins TRBV6-5 to TRBJ2-7; 9 bases line up with TRBD1. Germline lookup yields CDR1 MNHEY and CDR2 SVGAGI. This CDR3 region has 14 residues. J was trimmed by 5 bases and V by 4 bases; bases with no gene match: 6. CDR3 DNA: TGTGCCAGCAGTTTACAGGGGGCGCGGGACGAGCAGTACTTC. Protein: CASSLQGARDEQYF.

In this sample, this clone turned up a few times. This CDR3 reads CASSQVSGGHTDTQYF. For the CDR3, the DNA is TGCGCCAGCAGCCAAGTTAGCGGGGGGCACACAGATACGCAGTATTTT. V gene TRBV4-3 combines with J gene TRBJ2-3; 10 bases align to TRBD2. V gave up 1 base and J gave up 2 bases; unmatched junction bases: 3. The CDR3 spans 16 residues. Germline CDR1 LGHNA, CDR2 YSLEER.

This clone was recorded a few times. This chain links TRBV5-1 with TRBJ1-2; no definite D call. Trimming left V 4 bases short and J 4 bases short, with 11 bases between. Germline CDR1 is SGHRS and CDR2 is YFSETQ. This CDR3 spans 13 amino acids. CDR3 nucleotide sequence: TGCGCCAGCAGCCCGGAAGGGCTCTATGGCTACACCTTC. It yields the protein CASSPEGLYGYTF. Full variable domain (remainder filled in from reference TRBV5-1 and TRBJ1-2): KAGVTQTPRYLIKTRGQQVTLSCSPISGHRSVSWYQQTPGQGLQFLFEYFSETQRNKGNFPGRFSGRQFSNSRSEMNVSTLELGDSALYLCASSPEGLYGYTFGSGTRLTVV.

The V gene is TRBV19, the J gene TRBJ1-5; TRBD1 might be the D (6 bases). The CDR3 is made up of 15 amino acids. CDR1 and CDR2 (germline): LNHDA, SQIVND (reference sequence). Trimming removed 9 bases at V and 0 bases at J, with 15 bases between. The DNA for the CDR3 is TGTGCCAGCAATCTAGACAGGTTTAGCAATCAGCCCCAGCATTTT. Translating gives CASNLDRFSNQPQHF.

The V and J genes are TRBV5-1 and TRBJ1-4, with TRBD1 as a possible D gene (6 bases). Trimming took off 6 bases at V and 7 bases at J, with 16 bases between the two ends. This CDR3 is built from 14 residues. Germline V lookup: CDR1 SGHRS, CDR2 YFSETQ. The CDR3 here is CASTDSGGPEKLFF. The CDR3 nucleotides are TGCGCCAGCACCGATTCGGGGGGGCCTGAAAAACTGTTTTTT.